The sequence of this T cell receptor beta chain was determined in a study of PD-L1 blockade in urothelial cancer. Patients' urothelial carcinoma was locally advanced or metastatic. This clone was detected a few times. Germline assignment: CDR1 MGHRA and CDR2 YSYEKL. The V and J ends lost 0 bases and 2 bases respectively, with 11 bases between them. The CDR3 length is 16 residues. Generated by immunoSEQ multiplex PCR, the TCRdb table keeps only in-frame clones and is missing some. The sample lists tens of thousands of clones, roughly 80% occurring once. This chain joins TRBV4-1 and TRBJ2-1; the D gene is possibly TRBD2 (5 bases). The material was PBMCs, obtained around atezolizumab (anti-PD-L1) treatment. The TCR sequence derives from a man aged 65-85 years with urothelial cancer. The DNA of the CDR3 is TGCGCCAGCAGCCAAGATCAGAGCGGTGCCTACAATGAGCAGTTCTTC. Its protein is CASSQDQSGAYNEQFF.